This T cell receptor (beta chain) is from a study of PD-L1 blockade in urothelial cancer. Study-wide points: Below-median pretreatment blood TCR clonality predicted better survival.

As to this clone: The antigen is not known.

Only in-frame clones appear in the TCRdb table, and some are missing; sequencing was by immunoSEQ multiplex PCR. This sample has around 56,000 clones, with about 86% found just once. Trimming shortened V by 2 bases and J by 8 bases, and 12 bases separated the two germline ends. The CDR3 is made up of 13 amino acids. Per germline, CDR1 SGHVS and CDR2 FQNEAQ. The source material was PBMCs, sampled around atezolizumab (anti-PD-L1) treatment. The receptor's source is a man aged 50 to 59 with urothelial cancer. The rearrangement uses TRBV7-8 and TRBJ1-2, with D possibly TRBD1 on 6 matching bases. The CDR3 spells CASSLKGTSGYTF. The CDR3 region has the DNA TGTGCCAGCAGCTTAAAGGGGACATCAGGCTACACCTTC.